These T cell receptor beta chains were read from a single sample in a study of beta chain features in type 1 diabetes. The assay was immunoSEQ multiplex PCR, and TCRdb's table has in-frame clones only and misses some. The sample consists of 60,000 or so clones, about 60% of them appearing once. Sequences were obtained from Tregs from blood. The source of these receptors is a woman aged 18-29 years in good health. Both conserved end residues are part of each CDR3. A D gene is named only where the DNA matches it firmly. The listing skips clone size in some rows; elsewhere it reads once, few, many or a size class.

J: TRBJ2-1
size: -
D: -
V: TRBV10-3
CDR3: CAISDLNAQGREQFF
DNA: TGTGCCATCAGTGATTTAAACGCCCAGGGGAGAGAGCAGTTCTTC

J: TRBJ2-5
size: -
D: -
V: TRBV11-2
CDR3: CASSSTRTGETQYF
DNA: TGTGCCAGCAGCTCGACACGGACGGGGGAGACCCAGTACTTC

J: TRBJ2-5
size: few
D: TRBD1
V: TRBV6-6
CDR3: CASSLTGRETQYF
DNA: TGTGCCAGCAGTCTGACAGGGAGAGAGACCCAGTACTTC

J: TRBJ2-1
size: -
D: TRBD1
V: TRBV5-4
CDR3: CASNLLGGSSYNEQFF
DNA: TGTGCCAGCAACCTCTTAGGGGGCAGCTCCTACAATGAGCAGTTCTTC

J: TRBJ2-7
size: -
D: TRBD1
V: TRBV10-3
CDR3: CAISELQGALSEQYF
DNA: TGTGCCATCAGTGAATTACAGGGGGCGCTTTCCGAGCAGTACTTC

J: TRBJ2-1
size: -
D: TRBD2
V: TRBV25-1
CDR3: CASSGAGGTEQFF
DNA: TGTGCCAGCAGTGGCGCGGGGGGGACTGAGCAGTTCTTC

J: TRBJ2-1
size: -
D: TRBD2
V: TRBV7-3
CDR3: CASSLGGGSYNEQFF
DNA: TGTGCCAGCAGCTTAGGGGGGGGGTCCTACAATGAGCAGTTCTTC

J: TRBJ1-1
size: -
D: -
V: TRBV10-3
CDR3: CAISEVQGIANTEAFF
DNA: TGTGCCATCAGTGAAGTACAGGGTATCGCGAACACTGAAGCTTTCTTT

J: TRBJ1-2
size: -
D: TRBD1
V: TRBV28
CDR3: CASSAGGLPGRGYTF
DNA: TGTGCCAGCAGCGCAGGGGGCCTCCCGGGTCGTGGCTACACCTTC

J: TRBJ2-7
size: -
D: -
V: TRBV6-5
CDR3: CASSYSEGYEQYF
DNA: TGTGCCAGCAGTTACTCGGAGGGCTACGAGCAGTACTTC

J: TRBJ2-7
size: -
D: -
V: TRBV6-6
CDR3: CASSYSLALSYEQYF
DNA: TGTGCCAGCAGTTACTCGCTAGCCCTCTCCTACGAGCAGTACTTC

J: TRBJ1-1
size: few
D: TRBD1
V: TRBV30
CDR3: CAWSVAGTGNTEAFF
DNA: TGTGCCTGGAGTGTGGCCGGGACAGGGAACACTGAAGCTTTCTTT

J: TRBJ2-1
size: -
D: -
V: TRBV7-2
CDR3: CASSPNLGGQFF
DNA: TGTGCCAGCAGCCCTAATCTGGGGGGGCAGTTCTTC

J: TRBJ1-2
size: -
D: TRBD1
V: TRBV25-1
CDR3: CASSAQGYGYTF
DNA: TGTGCCAGCAGTGCACAGGGGTATGGCTACACCTTC